This TCR beta chain derives from a study of blood T cell repertoires in COVID-19. Study-wide background: COVID-19 samples, acute and convalescent, were from the United States, Italy and Spain. From T cells, B-cell-depleted T cells, or PBMCs came the material, which was cDNA or gDNA.

Original analysis: Amplification from reference gene primers served as the basis for estimated nucleated cell counts. Method: immunoSEQ multiplex PCR; TCRdb's copy keeps in-frame clones and lacks some. V and J calls and clone size come straight from that table; D and trimming were deduced from the DNA. The sample holds 80,000 to 95,000 clones; 85% are singletons and the top ten take roughly 15%. Germline V gives CDR1 SGHTA, CDR2 FQGNSA. V lost 5 bases to trimming and J lost 7 bases, with 14 bases between them. This CDR3 is built from 13 residues. The chain is built from TRBV7-2 and TRBJ1-2; D possibly corresponds to TRBD1 (5 bases). This clonotype originated in a woman aged 70-85 years with acute or convalescent COVID-19. The specimen sequenced was peripheral blood. CDR3 in DNA: TGTGCCAGCAGCCAAGAGGGGACTCGTGGCTACACCTTC. This codes for CASSQEGTRGYTF.